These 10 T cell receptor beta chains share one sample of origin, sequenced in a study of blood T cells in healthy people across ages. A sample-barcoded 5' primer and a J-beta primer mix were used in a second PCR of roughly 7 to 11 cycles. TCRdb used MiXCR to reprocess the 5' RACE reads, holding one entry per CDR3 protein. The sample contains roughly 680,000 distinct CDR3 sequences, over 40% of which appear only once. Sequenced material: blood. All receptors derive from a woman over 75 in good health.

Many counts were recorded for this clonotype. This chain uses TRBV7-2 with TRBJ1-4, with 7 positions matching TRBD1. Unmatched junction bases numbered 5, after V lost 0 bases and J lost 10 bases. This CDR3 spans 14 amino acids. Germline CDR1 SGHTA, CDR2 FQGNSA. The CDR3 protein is CASSLAGGLGKLFF. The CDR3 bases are TGTGCCAGCAGCTTAGCAGGGGGCCTCGGAAAACTGTTTTTT.

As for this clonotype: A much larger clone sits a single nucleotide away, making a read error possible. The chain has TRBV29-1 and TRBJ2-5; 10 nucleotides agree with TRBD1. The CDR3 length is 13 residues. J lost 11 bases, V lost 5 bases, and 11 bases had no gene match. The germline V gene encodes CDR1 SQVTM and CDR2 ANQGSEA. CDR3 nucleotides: TGCAGCGTTATCCTGACAGGGGGCGGTGAGCAGTACTTC. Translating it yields CSVILTGGGEQYF.

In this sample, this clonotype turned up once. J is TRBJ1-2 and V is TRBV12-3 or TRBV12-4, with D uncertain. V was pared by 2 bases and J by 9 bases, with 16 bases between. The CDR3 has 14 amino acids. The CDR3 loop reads CASSLRLLGISYTF. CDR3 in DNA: TGTGCCAGCAGTTTACGCCTCCTTGGAATTAGCTACACCTTC.

The CDR3 nucleotides are TGTGCCAGCTCTTTACCAGGGTTTAATTCACCCCTCCACTTT. It specifies CASSLPGFNSPLHF. V is TRBV25-1 and J is TRBJ1-6; a weak D match, TRBD1 (5 bases). Germline loops: CDR1 MGHDK, CDR2 SYGVNS. This CDR3 is built from 14 residues. The V and J ends lost 8 bases and 6 bases respectively, with 14 bases between them.

As DNA, the CDR3 is TGTGCCTGCCTCTCTCTAGCGGGAGGGTACAATGAGCAGTTCTTC. This codes for CACLSLAGGYNEQFF. The chain couples TRBV30 to TRBJ2-1; the match to TRBD2 covers 12 bases. Germline-derived CDR1 and CDR2 are GTSNPN and SVGIG (reference sequence). J was trimmed by 4 bases and V by 6 bases; bases with no gene match: 7. The CDR3 has 15 amino acids.

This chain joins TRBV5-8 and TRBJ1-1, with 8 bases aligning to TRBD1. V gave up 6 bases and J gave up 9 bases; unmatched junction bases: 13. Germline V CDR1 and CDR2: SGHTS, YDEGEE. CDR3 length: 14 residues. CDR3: CASTGQGTTPKAFF. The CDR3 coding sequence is TGTGCCAGCACCGGACAGGGAACTACTCCAAAAGCTTTCTTT.

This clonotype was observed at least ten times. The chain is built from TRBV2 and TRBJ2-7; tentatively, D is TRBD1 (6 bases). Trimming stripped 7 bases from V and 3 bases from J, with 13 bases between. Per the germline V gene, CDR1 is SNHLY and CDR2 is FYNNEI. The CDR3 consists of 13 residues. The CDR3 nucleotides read TGTGCCAGCATGGACAGCCAGTTCTACGAGCAGTACTTC. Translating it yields CASMDSQFYEQYF.

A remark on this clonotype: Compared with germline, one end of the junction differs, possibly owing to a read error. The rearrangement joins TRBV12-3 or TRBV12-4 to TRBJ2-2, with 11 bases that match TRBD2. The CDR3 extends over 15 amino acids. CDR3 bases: TGTGCCAGCAGTTTCCTAGCGGGAGGAGCCGGGGAGCCGTTTTTT. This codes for CASSFLAGGAGEPFF.

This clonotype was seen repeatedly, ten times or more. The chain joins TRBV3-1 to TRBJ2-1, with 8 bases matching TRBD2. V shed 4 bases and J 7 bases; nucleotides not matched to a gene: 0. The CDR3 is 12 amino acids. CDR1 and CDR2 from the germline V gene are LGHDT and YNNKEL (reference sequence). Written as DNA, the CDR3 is TGTGCCAGCAGCCGACTAGCGAATGAGCAGTTCTTC. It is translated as CASSRLANEQFF.

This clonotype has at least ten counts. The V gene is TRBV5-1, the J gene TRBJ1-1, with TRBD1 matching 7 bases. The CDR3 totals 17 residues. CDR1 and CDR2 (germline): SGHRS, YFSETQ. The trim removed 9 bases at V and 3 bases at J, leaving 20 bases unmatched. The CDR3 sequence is CATRQGALTSLDTEAFF. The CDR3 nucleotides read TGCGCCACTCGACAGGGAGCTCTAACTAGTCTCGACACTGAAGCTTTCTTT.